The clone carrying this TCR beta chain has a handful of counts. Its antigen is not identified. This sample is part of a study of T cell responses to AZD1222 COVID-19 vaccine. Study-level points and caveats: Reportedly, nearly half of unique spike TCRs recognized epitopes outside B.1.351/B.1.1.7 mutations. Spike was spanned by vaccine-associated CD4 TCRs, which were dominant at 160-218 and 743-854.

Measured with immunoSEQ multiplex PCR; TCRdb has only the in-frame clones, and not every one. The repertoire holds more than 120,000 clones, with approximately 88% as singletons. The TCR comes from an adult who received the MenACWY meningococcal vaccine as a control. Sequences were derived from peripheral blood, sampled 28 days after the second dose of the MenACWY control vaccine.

The CDR3 DNA reads as TGTGCCAGCAGTGTAGGCAGGGGTTACACTGAAGCTTTCTTT. It translates to CASSVGRGYTEAFF. The rearrangement joins TRBV2 to TRBJ1-1, with a weak D call TRBD1 (6 bases). CDR1 SNHLY and CDR2 FYNNEI come from the germline V gene. The CDR3 runs 14 residues. Between the trimmed V and J ends, which lost 4 bases and 3 bases, there was a span of 12 bases.